The clone carrying this T cell receptor (beta chain) was detected once. Its target is not known. These data come from a study of PD-1 blockade in mismatch repair-deficient tumors. On the study more broadly: Patients had approximately 12 mismatch repair-deficient cancer types, all previously treated and progressing. General study points: Tumor-resident clones, often absent from pretreatment blood, expanded after pembrolizumab and then contracted.

TCR sequencing covered a few patients who responded to pembrolizumab. Profiling relied on immunoSEQ multiplex PCR, and the TCRdb table lists in-frame clones only, not all of them. The data hold around 39,000 clones, with approximately 80% observed a single time. The material sequenced was PBMCs, taken 38 weeks after starting pembrolizumab. This clonotype was obtained from an adult with mismatch repair-deficient cancer.

The CDR3, as DNA: TGCGCCAGCAGCCAAGATCTGGGCTACACCTTC. Its protein is CASSQDLGYTF. The V gene is TRBV4-1, the J gene TRBJ1-2; D is unclear. V was clipped by 0 bases and J by 8 bases, with 4 bases between them. Germline CDR1 is MGHRA and CDR2 is YSYEKL. This CDR3 has 11 residues.